These T cell receptor beta chains were read from a single sample in a study of T cells in Graves' hyperthyroidism and ophthalmopathy. TCRdb re-called the multiplex PCR reads with MiXCR, one entry per CDR3 protein. The data contain a few hundred thousand distinct CDR3 sequences, 25% of them seen just once; the ten biggest clones take up around 67%. The source material was blood. The receptors were gathered from a man aged 50 or older with Graves' hyperthyroidism. Each CDR3 is given with its conserved first and last residue. The order of the fields is CDR3 length, D gene, J gene, clone size, V gene, CDR3 DNA, CDR3 protein. A D gene is named only where the DNA matches it firmly. Clone size is stated in some rows and not others, as once, few, many or a class when expanded.

14,TRBD2,TRBJ2-3,NA,TRBV11-3,TGTGCCAGCACTAGCGGGAGGGCTTCAGATACGCAGTATTTT,CASTSGRASDTQYF
15,TRBD2,TRBJ2-5,few,TRBV12-3/TRBV12-4,TGTGCCAGCAGTTTAATAGCGGGGGGGAAAGAGACCCAGTACTTC,CASSLIAGGKETQYF
15,NA,TRBJ1-5,NA,TRBV5-1,TGCGCCAGCAGCTTGGAAGGGTATAGCAATCAGCCCCAGCATTTT,CASSLEGYSNQPQHF
15,TRBD2,TRBJ2-1,many,TRBV5-1,TGCGCCAGCAGCTTAGGACTAGTTCCCACCAATGAGCAGTTCTTC,CASSLGLVPTNEQFF
12,NA,TRBJ1-1,NA,TRBV28,TGTGCCGTGGGGCCCATGAACACTGAAGCTTTCTTT,CAVGPMNTEAFF
13,NA,TRBJ1-6,few,TRBV7-3,TGTGCCAGCAGCTTAACCCCTAATTCACCCCTCCACTTT,CASSLTPNSPLHF
16,NA,TRBJ2-3,NA,TRBV7-9,TGTGCCAGCAGCTTAGGGGTGGGAGGCCGCACAGATACGCAGTATTTT,CASSLGVGGRTDTQYF
16,TRBD2,TRBJ2-2,NA,TRBV6-1,TGTGCCAGCAGTCCTATAGCGGGAGGGTTCACCGGGGAGCTGTTTTTT,CASSPIAGGFTGELFF
13,NA,TRBJ2-3,few,TRBV29-1,TGCAGCGTTGGTAGTCAAGGCACAGATACGCAGTATTTT,CSVGSQGTDTQYF
18,NA,TRBJ2-5,NA,TRBV7-2,TGTGCCAGCAGCCAGAACCGGGACTTCCCCACTGCACAAGAGACCCAGTACTTC,CASSQNRDFPTAQETQYF
14,NA,TRBJ2-4,few,TRBV28,TGTGCCAGCAAGAAGGGTGGGGCCAAAAACATTCAGTACTTC,CASKKGGAKNIQYF
13,TRBD1,TRBJ1-5,NA,TRBV2,TGTGCCACCCAGGACAGGGTTAATCAGCCCCAGCATTTT,CATQDRVNQPQHF
16,NA,TRBJ2-2,NA,TRBV12-3/TRBV12-4,TGTGCCAGCAGTTTAGCCAGGAATTTGGACACCGGGGAGCTGTTTTTT,CASSLARNLDTGELFF
16,NA,TRBJ2-2,NA,TRBV28,TGTGCCAGCAGTTTATTACGGGAGTCGGGCACCGGGGAGCTGTTTTTT,CASSLLRESGTGELFF
16,TRBD2,TRBJ2-1,few,TRBV4-1,TGTGCCAGCAGCCAAGATGGGCTAGCGGCCCTCGGGGAGCAGTTCTTC,CASSQDGLAALGEQFF